Listed below are T cell receptor beta chains from one sample, sequenced in a study of tumor-infiltrating lymphocytes in primary liver carcinoma. TCRdb reprocessed the multiplex PCR reads with MiXCR, giving one entry per CDR3 protein. The data hold about 64,000 distinct CDR3 sequences, with roughly two thirds observed a single time. The sequenced sample consisted of liver tumor tissue from sampling region 4. Receptor source: a man aged 35 to 55 with primary liver carcinoma and hepatitis B virus infection. Both conserved end residues are part of each CDR3. The D gene is left open where the match is weak. Clone size, where shown, is once, few, many, or a class for clones that have expanded.

clone_size,v_call,d_call,j_call,cdr3_aa,cdr3_nt
.,TRBV12-3/TRBV12-4,.,TRBJ2-5,CTSSPAGVEETQYF,TGTACCAGCAGTCCCGCCGGGGTTGAGGAGACCCAGTACTTC
.,TRBV12-3/TRBV12-4,TRBD2,TRBJ2-5,CGSTEGLAGGETQYF,TGTGGCAGCACCGAAGGACTAGCGGGTGGTGAGACCCAGTACTTC
.,TRBV12-3/TRBV12-4,.,TRBJ2-7,CASSPWTTGRVSEQYF,TGTGCCAGCAGTCCGTGGACTACTGGGAGAGTCAGCGAGCAGTACTTC
once,TRBV11-2,.,TRBJ1-1,CASSRGKAEVFTEAFF,TGTGCCAGCAGCCGAGGTAAAGCAGAGGTCTTCACTGAAGCTTTCTTT
.,TRBV12-3/TRBV12-4,.,TRBJ2-1,CASSLTGWPANEQFF,TGTGCCAGCAGTCTTACGGGATGGCCTGCAAATGAGCAGTTCTTC
.,TRBV11-2,.,TRBJ2-5,CVSNLARLALGKEETQYF,TGTGTCAGCAACTTAGCGAGGCTAGCCCTGGGAAAAGAAGAGACCCAGTACTTC
.,TRBV11-2,TRBD1,TRBJ1-1,CASIPSRGLVNTEAFF,TGTGCCAGCATCCCATCCAGGGGGCTGGTGAACACTGAAGCCTTCTTT
few,TRBV11-2,TRBD1,TRBJ2-6,CASSLTGRIGANVLTF,TGTGCCAGCAGCTTGACAGGGAGAATTGGGGCCAACGTCCTGACTTTC
.,TRBV6-1,.,TRBJ2-4,CASSATRGFGKNIQYF,TGTGCCAGTAGTGCCACAAGGGGGTTCGGCAAAAACATTCAGTACTTC
.,TRBV6-2/TRBV6-3,.,TRBJ2-6,CTSSAGGAGANVLTF,TGTACCAGCAGTGCCGGAGGAGCTGGGGCCAACGTCCTGACTTTC
many,TRBV4-3,TRBD1,TRBJ1-6,CASSSWDRGRNSPFHF,TGCGCCAGCAGCTCCTGGGACAGGGGAAGGAATTCACCCTTCCACTTT
many,TRBV5-4,.,TRBJ2-6,CASRPDRTGANVLTF,TGTGCCAGCAGACCGGACAGAACTGGGGCCAACGTCCTGACTTTC
.,TRBV11-2,.,TRBJ1-1,CASSPSRGLVNTEALF,TGTGCCAGCAGCCCATCCAGGGGACTGGTGAACACTGAAGCTCTCTTT
.,TRBV6-1,.,TRBJ2-7,CASSVAVHEQYF,TGTGCCAGTAGCGTAGCAGTCCACGAGCAGTACTTC
once,TRBV12-3/TRBV12-4,.,TRBJ2-7,CASSLRLAGCEQYF,TGTGCCAGCAGTTTAAGGCTAGCCGGCTGCGAGCAGTACTTC
once,TRBV11-2,TRBD1,TRBJ2-7,CASSTGTGRTYQYF,TGTGCCAGCAGCACAGGGACAGGCCGAACCTACCAGTACTTC
.,TRBV6-1,.,TRBJ2-6,CASSEGGTTRSGANVLTF,TGTGCCAGCAGTGAAGGGGGGACGACTAGATCTGGGGCCAACGTCCTGACTTTC
.,TRBV12-3/TRBV12-4,.,TRBJ2-6,CASILSRSGANVLTF,TGTGCCAGCATACTCTCCCGCTCTGGGGCCAACGTCCTGACTTTC
once,TRBV10-2,.,TRBJ2-1,CASRRAGLRYKEQFF,TGCGCCAGCAGACGCGCGGGGTTACGCTACAAAGAGCAGTTCTTT
.,TRBV6-5,.,TRBJ2-5,CSSSRAGQETQYF,TGTTCCAGCAGTAGGGCAGGGCAAGAGACCCAGTACTTC
.,TRBV14,TRBD1,TRBJ1-2,CASSFDRGGSDYTF,TGTGCTAGCAGCTTCGACAGGGGAGGGTCTGACTACACCTTC
.,TRBV12-3/TRBV12-4,TRBD1,TRBJ1-2,CASSARTGMDYGYTF,TGTGCCAGCAGTGCCCGGACAGGGATGGACTATGGCTACACCTTC
once,TRBV6-5,TRBD1,TRBJ2-7,CASSAGTGCYEQYF,TGTGCCAGCAGTGCTGGGACAGGATGCTACGAGCAGTACTTC
.,TRBV6-6,.,TRBJ2-3,CASAGAGAGGSNQPQYF,TGTGCCAGCGCCGGGGCAGGGGCCGGAGGTAGCAATCAGCCCCAGTATTTT
.,TRBV6-2/TRBV6-3,.,TRBJ1-5,CASTPTEGVHNNQPQHF,TGTGCCAGCACCCCTACAGAGGGGGTGCATAACAATCAGCCCCAGCATTTT